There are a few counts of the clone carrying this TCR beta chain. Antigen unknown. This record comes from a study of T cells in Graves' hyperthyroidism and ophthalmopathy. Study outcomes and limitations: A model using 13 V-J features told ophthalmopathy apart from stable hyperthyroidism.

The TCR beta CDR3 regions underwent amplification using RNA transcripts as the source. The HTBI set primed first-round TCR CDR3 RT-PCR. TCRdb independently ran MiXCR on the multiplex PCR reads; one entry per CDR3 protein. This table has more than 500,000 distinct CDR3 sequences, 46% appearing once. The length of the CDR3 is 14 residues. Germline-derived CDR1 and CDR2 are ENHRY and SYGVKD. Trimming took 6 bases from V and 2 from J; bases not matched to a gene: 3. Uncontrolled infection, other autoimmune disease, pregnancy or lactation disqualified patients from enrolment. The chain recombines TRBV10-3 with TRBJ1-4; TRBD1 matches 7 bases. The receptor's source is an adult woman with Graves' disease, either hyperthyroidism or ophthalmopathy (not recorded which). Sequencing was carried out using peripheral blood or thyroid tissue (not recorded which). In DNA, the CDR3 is TGTGCCATCAGCCCGACAGGGACTAATGAAAAACTGTTTTTT. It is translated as CAISPTGTNEKLFF.